These 9 T cell receptor beta chains were all obtained from the same sample, sequenced in a study of cytomegalovirus exposure and HLA in healthy donors. PCR amplification relied on 60 Vbeta primers (plus 13 Jbeta primers). The repertoire was sequenced with immunoSEQ multiplex PCR; TCRdb's copy has only in-frame clones and lacks some. This table holds 130,000 to 150,000 clones. The specimen sequenced was PBMCs. Receptor source: a man in his forties in good health and CMV-seronegative.

The rearrangement links TRBV27 to TRBJ1-2; 8 bases match TRBD1. The germline gives CDR1 MNHEY, CDR2 SMNVEV (reference sequence). The CDR3 has 14 residues. V lost 8 bases to trimming and J lost 3 bases; unmatched junction nucleotides: 8. CDR3: CASGTVDRDYGYTF. The CDR3 DNA is TGTGCCAGCGGCACCGTGGACAGGGACTATGGCTACACCTTC.

This chain uses TRBV6-5 with TRBJ2-7, with TRBD2 as a possible D gene (6 bases). The CDR3 is 13 residues long. The germline CDR1 and CDR2 sequences are MNHEY and SVGAGI. With 6 bases removed from V and 7 bases from J, the gap between germline ends came to 16 bases. The CDR3 loop is CASRPGPAGEQYF. For the CDR3, the DNA is TGTGCCAGCAGGCCGGGACCCGCGGGGGAGCAGTACTTC.

The rearrangement uses TRBV7-2 and TRBJ2-7; the D gene is possibly TRBD2 (5 bases). The CDR3 length is 12 residues. Germline CDR1 reads SGHTA; CDR2 reads FQGNSA. The ends were cut back, 5 bases at V and 7 bases at J, with 12 bases in the middle. The CDR3 nucleotides are TGTGCCAGCAGCCCTTCGAGAGGGGAGCAGTACTTC. This sequence encodes CASSPSRGEQYF.

The V gene is TRBV19, the J gene TRBJ2-7, with TRBD1 as a possible D gene (6 bases). The CDR3 is 14 residues long. Germline V gene data show CDR1 as LNHDA and CDR2 as SQIVND (reference sequence). Trimming pared 2 bases from V and 4 bases from J, leaving 12 bases between. CDR3 bases: TGTGCCAGTAGTATACAAGCACAGGGATACGAGCAGTACTTC. Its protein is CASSIQAQGYEQYF.

The chain couples TRBV5-1 to TRBJ1-1; D possibly corresponds to TRBD1 (5 bases). The germline V and J ends were trimmed by 1 base and 3 bases, with 13 bases remaining between them. Per the germline V gene, CDR1 is SGHRS and CDR2 is YFSETQ. The length of the CDR3 is 15 residues. CDR3 sequence: CASSLSGSFDTEAFF. The CDR3 DNA is TGCGCCAGCAGCTTGTCAGGGTCTTTTGACACTGAAGCTTTCTTT.

The rearrangement links TRBV5-1 to TRBJ2-3, with 8 bases fitting TRBD2. The CDR3 length is 14 residues. Per the germline V gene, CDR1 is SGHRS and CDR2 is YFSETQ. The J segment lost 5 bases and the V segment lost 3 bases, leaving 5 bases of the junction unmatched. CDR3 loop: CASSSTGGVDTQYF. As DNA, the CDR3 is TGCGCCAGCAGCTCGACGGGGGGGGTAGATACGCAGTATTTT. Complete variable domain (other parts from reference TRBV5-1 and TRBJ2-3): KAGVTQTPRYLIKTRGQQVTLSCSPISGHRSVSWYQQTPGQGLQFLFEYFSETQRNKGNFPGRFSGRQFSNSRSEMNVSTLELGDSALYLCASSSTGGVDTQYFGPGTRLTVL.

This rearrangement joins TRBV6-5 to TRBJ1-1; D ambiguous. Trimming shortened V by 5 bases and J by 0 bases, and 13 bases separated the two germline ends. The germline CDR1 and CDR2 sequences are MNHEY and SVGAGI. This CDR3 region has 15 residues. The CDR3 sequence is CASSTSGSMNTEAFF. The CDR3 DNA sequence: TGTGCCAGCAGTACCTCGGGGAGTATGAACACTGAAGCTTTCTTT.

The V call is TRBV4-1, the J call TRBJ2-7; TRBD2 aligns across 9 bases. Germline CDR1 reads MGHRA; CDR2 reads YSYEKL. The CDR3 consists of 15 residues. The V gene end was trimmed by 4 bases and the J gene end by 2 bases; junction bases not matched to a gene: 6. The CDR3 DNA is TGCGCCAGCAGCCGCGGGACTAGCCTTACCTACGAGCAGTACTTC. Protein: CASSRGTSLTYEQYF.

The V call is TRBV5-6, the J call TRBJ2-5; 7 nucleotides match TRBD2. V gave up 3 bases and J gave up 2 bases; unmatched junction bases: 4. CDR1 is SGHDT, CDR2 YYEEEE, per germline. The CDR3 covers 14 residues. DNA of the CDR3: TGTGCCAGCAGCTCGCGGGGGTCTCAAGAGACCCAGTACTTC. Its translation is CASSSRGSQETQYF.